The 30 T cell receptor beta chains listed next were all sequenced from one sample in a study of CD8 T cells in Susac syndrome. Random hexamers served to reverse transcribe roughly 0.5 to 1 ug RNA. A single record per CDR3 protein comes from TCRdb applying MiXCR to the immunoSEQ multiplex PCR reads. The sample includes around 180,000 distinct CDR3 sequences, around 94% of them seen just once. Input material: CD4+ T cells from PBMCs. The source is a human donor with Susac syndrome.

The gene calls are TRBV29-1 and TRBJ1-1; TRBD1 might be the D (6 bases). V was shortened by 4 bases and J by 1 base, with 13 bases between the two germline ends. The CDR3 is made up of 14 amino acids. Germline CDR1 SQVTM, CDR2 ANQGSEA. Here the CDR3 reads CSVVPPDRNTEAFF. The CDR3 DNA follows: TGCAGCGTTGTCCCCCCGGACAGGAACACTGAAGCTTTCTTT.

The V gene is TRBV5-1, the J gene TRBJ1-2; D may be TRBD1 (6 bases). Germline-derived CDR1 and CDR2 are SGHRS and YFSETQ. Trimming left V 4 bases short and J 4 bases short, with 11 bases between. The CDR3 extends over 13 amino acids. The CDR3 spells CASSVQGIYGYTF. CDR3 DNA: TGCGCCAGCAGCGTACAGGGTATCTATGGCTACACCTTC.

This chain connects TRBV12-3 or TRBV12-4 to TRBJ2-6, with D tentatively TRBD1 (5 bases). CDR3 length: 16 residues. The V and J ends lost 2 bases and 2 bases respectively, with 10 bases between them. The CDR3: CASSLFKGPGANVLTF. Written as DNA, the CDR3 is TGTGCCAGCAGTTTATTCAAGGGGCCTGGGGCCAACGTCCTGACTTTC.

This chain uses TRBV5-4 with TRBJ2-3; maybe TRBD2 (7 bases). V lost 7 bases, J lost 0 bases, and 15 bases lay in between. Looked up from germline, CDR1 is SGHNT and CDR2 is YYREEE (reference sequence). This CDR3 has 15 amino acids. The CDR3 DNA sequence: TGTGCCAGCGGGGGGGCGAGAACTAGCACAGATACGCAGTATTTT. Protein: CASGGARTSTDTQYF.

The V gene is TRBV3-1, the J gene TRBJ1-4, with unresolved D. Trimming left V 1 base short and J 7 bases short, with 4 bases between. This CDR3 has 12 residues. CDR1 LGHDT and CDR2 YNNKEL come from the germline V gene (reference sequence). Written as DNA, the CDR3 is TGTGCCAGCAGCCAAGTTTTTGAAAAACTGTTTTTT. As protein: CASSQVFEKLFF.

The CDR3 region is CASSSPFLSGGYNEQFF. The CDR3 DNA is TGCGCCAGCAGCTCTCCCTTTTTGAGCGGGGGCTACAATGAGCAGTTCTTC. The chain links TRBV5-1 to TRBJ2-1, with 8 positions matching TRBD2. Trimming removed 3 bases from V and 3 bases from J; junction bases left unmatched: 11. This CDR3 spans 17 amino acids. Germline V lookup: CDR1 SGHRS, CDR2 YFSETQ.

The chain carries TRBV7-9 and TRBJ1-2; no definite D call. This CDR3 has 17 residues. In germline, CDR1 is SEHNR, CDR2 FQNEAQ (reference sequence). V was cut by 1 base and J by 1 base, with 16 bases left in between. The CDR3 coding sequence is TGTGCCAGCAGCTTAGTGAGGGCAGACCTAAGTAACTATGGCTACACCTTC. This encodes CASSLVRADLSNYGYTF.

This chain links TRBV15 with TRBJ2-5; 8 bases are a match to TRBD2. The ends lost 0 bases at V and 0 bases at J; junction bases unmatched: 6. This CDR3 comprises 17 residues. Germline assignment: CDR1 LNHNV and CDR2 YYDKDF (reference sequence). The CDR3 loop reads CATSRDPRGGYQETQYF. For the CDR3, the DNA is TGTGCCACCAGCAGAGACCCTCGCGGGGGGTACCAAGAGACCCAGTACTTC.

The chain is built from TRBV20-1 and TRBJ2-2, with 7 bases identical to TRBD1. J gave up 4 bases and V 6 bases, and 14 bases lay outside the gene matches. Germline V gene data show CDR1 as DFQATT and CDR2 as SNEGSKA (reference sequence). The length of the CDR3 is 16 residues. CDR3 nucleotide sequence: TGCAGTGCCACCCGGGACAGCCTTCCTTTCACCGGGGAGCTGTTTTTT. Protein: CSATRDSLPFTGELFF.

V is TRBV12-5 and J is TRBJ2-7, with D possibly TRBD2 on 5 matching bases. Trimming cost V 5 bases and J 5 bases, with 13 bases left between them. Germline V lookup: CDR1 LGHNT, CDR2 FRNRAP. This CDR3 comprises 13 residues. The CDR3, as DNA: TGTGCTAGTGGTCTGTCGGGGTCCCACGAGCAGTACTTC. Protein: CASGLSGSHEQYF. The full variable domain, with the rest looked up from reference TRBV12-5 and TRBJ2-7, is DARVTQTPRHKVTEMGQEVTMRCQPILGHNTVFWYRQTMMQGLELLAYFRNRAPLDDSGMPKDRFSAEMPDATLATLKIQPSEPRDSAVYFCASGLSGSHEQYFGPGTRLTVT.

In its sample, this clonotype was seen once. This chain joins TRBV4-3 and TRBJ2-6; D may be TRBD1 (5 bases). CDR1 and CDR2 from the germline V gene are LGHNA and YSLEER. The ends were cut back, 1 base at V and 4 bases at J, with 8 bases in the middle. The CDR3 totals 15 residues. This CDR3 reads CASSQVRAGANVLTF. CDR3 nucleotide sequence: TGCGCCAGCAGCCAAGTCAGGGCCGGGGCCAACGTCCTGACTTTC.

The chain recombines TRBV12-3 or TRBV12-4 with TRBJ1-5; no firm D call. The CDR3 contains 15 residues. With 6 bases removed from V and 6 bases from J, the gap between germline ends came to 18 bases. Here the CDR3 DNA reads TGTGCCAGCAGCAAGGGCGAGGGAGTTGGTCAGCCCCAGCATTTT. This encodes CASSKGEGVGQPQHF.

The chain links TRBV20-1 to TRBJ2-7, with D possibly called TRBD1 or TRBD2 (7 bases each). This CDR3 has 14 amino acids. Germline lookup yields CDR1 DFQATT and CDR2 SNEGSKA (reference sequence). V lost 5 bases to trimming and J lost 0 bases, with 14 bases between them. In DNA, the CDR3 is TGCAGTGCTCCCCAGGGGGGGATCTCCTACGAGCAGTACTTC. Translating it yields CSAPQGGISYEQYF.

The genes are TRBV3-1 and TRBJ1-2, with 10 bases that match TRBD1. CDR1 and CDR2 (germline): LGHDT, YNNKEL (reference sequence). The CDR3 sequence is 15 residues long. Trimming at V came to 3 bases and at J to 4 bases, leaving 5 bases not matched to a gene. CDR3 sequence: CASSHGDRGAYGYTF. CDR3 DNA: TGTGCCAGCAGCCACGGGGACAGGGGTGCCTATGGCTACACCTTC.

In nucleotides, the CDR3 is TGTGCCAGCAGCCAAGGGGCAGGCCCGCGGAACACCATATATTTT. This sequence encodes CASSQGAGPRNTIYF. The chain couples TRBV3-1 to TRBJ1-3, with D hard to call. V was trimmed by 1 base and J by 7 bases, leaving 14 bases between them. The V gene's germline CDR1 is LGHDT and CDR2 YNNKEL (reference sequence). This CDR3 contains 15 residues.

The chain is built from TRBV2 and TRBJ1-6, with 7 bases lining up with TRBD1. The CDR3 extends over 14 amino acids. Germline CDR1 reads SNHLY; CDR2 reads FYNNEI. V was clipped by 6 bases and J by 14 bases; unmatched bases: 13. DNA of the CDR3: TGTGCCAGCAGGACAGGGCCCCCTGGGTCGTCCCTCCACTTT. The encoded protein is CASRTGPPGSSLHF.

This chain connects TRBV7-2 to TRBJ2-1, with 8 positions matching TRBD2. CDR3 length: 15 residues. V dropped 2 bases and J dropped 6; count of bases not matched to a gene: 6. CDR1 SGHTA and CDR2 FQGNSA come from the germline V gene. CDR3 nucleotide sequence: TGTGCCAGCAGCTTATTCGGGGGGGCAAGCAATGAGCAGTTCTTC. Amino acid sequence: CASSLFGGASNEQFF.

The CDR3 DNA follows: TGTGCCAGCAGAGGACCCAGCAAAAACATTCAGTACTTC. Its translation is CASRGPSKNIQYF. This rearrangement joins TRBV7-2 to TRBJ2-4; D not certain. Trimming stripped 6 bases from V and 3 bases from J, with 9 bases between. The V gene's germline CDR1 is SGHTA and CDR2 FQGNSA. The CDR3 sequence is 13 residues long.

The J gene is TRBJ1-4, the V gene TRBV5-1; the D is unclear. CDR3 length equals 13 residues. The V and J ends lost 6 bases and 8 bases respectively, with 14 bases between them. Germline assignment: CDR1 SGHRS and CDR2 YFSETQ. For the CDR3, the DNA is TGCGCCAGCACCGCGCGGGTCGGCGAAAAACTGTTTTTT. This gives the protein CASTARVGEKLFF.

The CDR3 sequence: CASSLSQQETQYF. The CDR3, as DNA: TGTGCCAGCAGCTTGTCACAGCAAGAGACCCAGTACTTC. The chain uses TRBV5-4 and TRBJ2-5; D not certain. The CDR3 contains 13 residues. Germline-derived CDR1 and CDR2 are SGHNT and YYREEE (reference sequence). Trimming cost V 1 base and J 2 bases, with 6 bases left between them.

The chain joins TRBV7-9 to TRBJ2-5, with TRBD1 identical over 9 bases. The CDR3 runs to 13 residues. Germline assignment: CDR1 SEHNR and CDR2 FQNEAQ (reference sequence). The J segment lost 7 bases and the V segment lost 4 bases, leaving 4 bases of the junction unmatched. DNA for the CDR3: TGTGCCAGCAGCTCACAGGGGGCCGGGACCCAGTACTTC. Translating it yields CASSSQGAGTQYF.

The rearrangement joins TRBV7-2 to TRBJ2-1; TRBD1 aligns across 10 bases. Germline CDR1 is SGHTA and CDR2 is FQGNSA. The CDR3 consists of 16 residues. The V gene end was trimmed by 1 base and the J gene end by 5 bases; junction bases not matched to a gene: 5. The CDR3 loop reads CASSLGGTGVHNEQFF. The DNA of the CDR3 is TGTGCCAGCAGCTTAGGAGGGACAGGGGTCCACAATGAGCAGTTCTTC.

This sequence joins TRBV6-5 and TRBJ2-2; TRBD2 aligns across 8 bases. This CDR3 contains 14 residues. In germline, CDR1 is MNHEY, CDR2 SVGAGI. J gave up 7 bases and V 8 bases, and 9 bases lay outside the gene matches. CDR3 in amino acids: CASFPGRVNGELFF. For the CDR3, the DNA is TGTGCCAGCTTCCCCGGGAGGGTAAACGGGGAGCTGTTTTTT.

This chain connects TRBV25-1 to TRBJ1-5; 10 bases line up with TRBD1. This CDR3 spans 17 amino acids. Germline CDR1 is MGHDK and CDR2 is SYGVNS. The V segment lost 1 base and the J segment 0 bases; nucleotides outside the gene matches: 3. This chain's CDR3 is CASSESGTGDSNQPQHF. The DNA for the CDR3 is TGTGCCAGCAGTGAATCAGGGACAGGGGATAGCAATCAGCCCCAGCATTTT.

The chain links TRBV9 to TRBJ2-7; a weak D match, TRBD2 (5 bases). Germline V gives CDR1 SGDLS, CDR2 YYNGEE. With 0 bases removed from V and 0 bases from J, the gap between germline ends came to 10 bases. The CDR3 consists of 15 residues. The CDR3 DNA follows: TGTGCCAGCAGCGTAGGCGGGCTCTCCTCCTACGAGCAGTACTTC. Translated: CASSVGGLSSYEQYF.

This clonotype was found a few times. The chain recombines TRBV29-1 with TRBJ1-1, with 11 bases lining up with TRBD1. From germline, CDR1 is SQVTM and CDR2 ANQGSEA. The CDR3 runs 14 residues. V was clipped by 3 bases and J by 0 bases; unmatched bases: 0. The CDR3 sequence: CSVEDRGLNTEAFF. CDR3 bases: TGCAGCGTTGAGGACAGGGGGCTGAACACTGAAGCTTTCTTT.

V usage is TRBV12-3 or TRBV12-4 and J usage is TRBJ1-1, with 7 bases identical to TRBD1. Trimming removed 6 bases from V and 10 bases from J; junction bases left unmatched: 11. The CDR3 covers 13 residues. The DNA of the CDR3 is TGTGCCAGCAGCCGTGCCGACAGGGAGTCAGCTTTCTTT. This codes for CASSRADRESAFF.

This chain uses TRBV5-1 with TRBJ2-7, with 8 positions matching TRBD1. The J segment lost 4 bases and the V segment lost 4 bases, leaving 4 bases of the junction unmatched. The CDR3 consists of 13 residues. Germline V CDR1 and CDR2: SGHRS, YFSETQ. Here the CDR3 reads CASSEDREYEQYF. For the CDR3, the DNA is TGCGCCAGCAGCGAGGACAGGGAGTACGAGCAGTACTTC.

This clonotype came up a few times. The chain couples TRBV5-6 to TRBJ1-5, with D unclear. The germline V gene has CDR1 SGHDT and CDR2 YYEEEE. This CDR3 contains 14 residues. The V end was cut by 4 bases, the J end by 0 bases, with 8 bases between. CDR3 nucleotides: TGTGCCAGCAGCCCTCTGGGTAGCAATCAGCCCCAGCATTTT. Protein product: CASSPLGSNQPQHF.

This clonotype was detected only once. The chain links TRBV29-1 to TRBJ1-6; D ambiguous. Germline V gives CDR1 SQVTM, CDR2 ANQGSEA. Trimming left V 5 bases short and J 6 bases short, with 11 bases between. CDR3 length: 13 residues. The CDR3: CSVQDGRNSPLHF. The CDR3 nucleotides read TGCAGCGTTCAGGACGGACGTAATTCACCCCTCCACTTT.